These 26 T cell receptor beta chains originate from one sample sequenced in a study of OX40 agonist ivuxolimab in advanced cancers. The library was generated by the immunoSEQ multiplex PCR assay. The immuneACCESS repertoire file appears here via TCRdb, limited to in-frame rearrangements. These files lack a portion of the clones; in checked studies, under half of the deficit traces to unresolved V genes, and the cause of the others is not known. For this sample the table gives approximately 60,000 clones, of which almost 95% were detected only once. The ten largest clones add up to roughly 18% of the sample. The sample in question was CD4+ or CD8+ T cells sorted from blood, obtained in a trial of the OX40 agonist ivuxolimab. The receptors here all came from an adult with an advanced solid tumor such as melanoma, head and neck, liver or kidney cancer.

The V and J genes are TRBV5-1 and TRBJ2-1; D not resolved. The CDR3 length is 16 residues. V dropped 0 bases and J dropped 5 bases, with 15 bases sitting between them. Germline values: CDR1 SGHRS, CDR2 YFSETQ. The CDR3 protein is CASSLAWTQLDNEQFF. The CDR3 coding sequence is TGCGCCAGCAGCTTGGCCTGGACGCAGCTGGACAATGAGCAGTTCTTC.

This chain joins TRBV4-1 and TRBJ2-7, with D maybe TRBD2 (5 bases). In germline, CDR1 is MGHRA, CDR2 YSYEKL. Trimming took 0 bases from V and 0 from J, leaving 15 bases between them. The CDR3 is 17 residues long. The CDR3 here is CASSQEGRGESSYEQYF. The CDR3 DNA is TGCGCCAGCAGCCAAGAGGGTCGGGGAGAATCCTCCTACGAGCAGTACTTC.

This clone came up once. One end of the junction fails to match germline, which may point to a read error. The gene calls are TRBV18 and TRBJ1-2; 10 nucleotides agree with TRBD1. This CDR3 is 15 amino acids long. Germline loops: CDR1 KGHSH, CDR2 LQKENI. The CDR3 nucleotides are TGTGCCAGCCCACCGCCCCTGACAGGGGGCAATGGCTACACCTTC. Protein product: CASPPPLTGGNGYTF.

The chain has TRBV7-9 and TRBJ2-6; D remains unclear. CDR3 size: 17 residues. Germline lookup yields CDR1 SEHNR and CDR2 FQNEAQ (reference sequence). Trimming pared 1 base from V and 0 bases from J, leaving 10 bases between. CDR3 protein: CASSLVQRTSGANVLTF. CDR3 in DNA: TGTGCCAGCAGCTTAGTCCAACGGACCTCTGGGGCCAACGTCCTGACTTTC.

This chain joins TRBV11-3 and TRBJ2-7; possible D gene TRBD2, 6 bases. The CDR3 spans 11 residues. Looked up from germline, CDR1 is SGHNT and CDR2 is YENEEA. Trimming took off 6 bases at V and 4 bases at J, with 7 bases between the two ends. CDR3 sequence reads: CASRRGYEQYF. DNA for the CDR3: TGTGCCAGCAGGCGGGGTTACGAGCAGTACTTC.

The rearrangement joins TRBV29-1 to TRBJ2-7, with D possibly being TRBD1 or TRBD2 (5 bases each). The CDR3 is 16 residues long. Germline lookup yields CDR1 SQVTM and CDR2 ANQGSEA. Trimming took 4 bases from V and 3 from J, leaving 22 bases between them. Here the CDR3 reads CSVGWAEGQVDYEQYF. CDR3 DNA: TGCAGCGTTGGTTGGGCCGAGGGGCAAGTGGACTACGAGCAGTACTTC.

The chain carries TRBV6-6 and TRBJ1-1; D call uncertain. Per the germline V gene, CDR1 is MNHNY and CDR2 is SVGAGI (reference sequence). This CDR3 spans 12 amino acids. V shed 10 bases and J shed 7 bases, with 16 bases lying between them. The CDR3 reads CATAPSRNEAFF. In nucleotides, the CDR3 is TGTGCCACCGCACCCTCCAGAAATGAAGCTTTCTTT.

The chain recombines TRBV2 with TRBJ2-7; TRBD2 matches at 8 bases. V shed 1 base and J 2 bases; nucleotides not matched to a gene: 7. CDR1 and CDR2 from the germline V gene are SNHLY and FYNNEI. There are 16 residues in the CDR3. CDR3 DNA: TGTGCCAGCAGTGAAGTTGGTAGCGGGACTCCCTACGAGCAGTACTTC. Amino acid sequence: CASSEVGSGTPYEQYF.

This CDR3 reads CASLRGSRSYEQYF. CDR3 sequence (DNA): TGTGCCAGCCTCCGCGGGAGTCGCTCCTACGAGCAGTACTTC. J is TRBJ2-7 and V is TRBV6-5; TRBD2 matches at 7 bases. V dropped 8 bases and J dropped 0; count of bases not matched to a gene: 7. CDR3 size: 14 residues. Germline V lookup: CDR1 MNHEY, CDR2 SVGAGI.

This chain uses TRBV9 with TRBJ2-7, with TRBD2 matching over 9 bases. The germline CDR1 and CDR2 sequences are SGDLS and YYNGEE. Trimming at V came to 0 bases and at J to 7 bases, leaving 5 bases not matched to a gene. There are 14 residues in the CDR3. CDR3 sequence reads: CASSVAPSGEEQYF. CDR3 DNA sequence: TGTGCCAGCAGCGTAGCTCCTAGCGGGGAGGAGCAGTACTTC.

The rearrangement uses TRBV7-9 and TRBJ2-7; D is uncertain. The CDR3 consists of 11 residues. V was pared by 5 bases and J by 6 bases, with 8 bases between. Germline CDR1 is SEHNR and CDR2 is FQNEAQ (reference sequence). The CDR3 DNA sequence: TGTGCCAGCAGCGGTGTTTCCGAGCAGTACTTC. Its protein is CASSGVSEQYF.

This clone was recorded only once. The chain recombines TRBV7-9 with TRBJ2-3; D may be TRBD1 (6 bases). The germline gives CDR1 SEHNR, CDR2 FQNEAQ (reference sequence). The CDR3 has 15 residues. V was shortened by 3 bases and J by 0 bases, with 10 bases between the two germline ends. CDR3 sequence (DNA): TGTGCCAGCAGCTTCGGGACAACTAGCACAGATACGCAGTATTTT. Translated, it gives CASSFGTTSTDTQYF.

V and J are TRBV28 and TRBJ1-2, with a weak D call TRBD1 (6 bases). Germline CDR1 MDHEN, CDR2 SYDVKM. Trimming stripped 4 bases from V and 8 bases from J, with 17 bases between. The CDR3 totals 14 residues. CDR3 residues: CASSSTGRPDGYTF. CDR3 coding DNA: TGTGCCAGCAGTTCAACAGGGCGCCCGGACGGCTACACCTTC.

The chain employs TRBV5-4 and TRBJ1-2, with a weak D call TRBD1 (6 bases). CDR1 SGHNT and CDR2 YYREEE come from the germline V gene (reference sequence). CDR3 size: 16 residues. V lost 4 bases and J 8 bases, leaving 24 bases between the germline ends. CDR3 DNA: TGTGCCAGCAGCCAAGCCGGGGGCAAAAGCGTGGAAGGCTACACCTTC. Residues: CASSQAGGKSVEGYTF. The full variable domain, in which reference TRBV5-4 and TRBJ1-2 provide the parts outside the CDR3, is ETGVTQSPTHLIKTRGQQVTLRCSSQSGHNTVSWYQQALGQGPQFIFQYYREEENGRGNFPPRFSGLQFPNYSSELNVNALELDDSALYLCASSQAGGKSVEGYTFGSGTRLTVV.

This sequence joins TRBV30 and TRBJ2-7; 7 bases fit TRBD2. Germline CDR1 GTSNPN, CDR2 SVGIG (reference sequence). Trimming took 3 bases from V and 2 from J; bases not matched to a gene: 7. The CDR3 sequence is 14 residues long. CDR3 coding DNA: TGTGCCTGGAGCCCAGCGGGGCCGGCCTACGAGCAGTACTTC. It translates to CAWSPAGPAYEQYF.

The chain has TRBV5-4 and TRBJ2-5; 9 nucleotides match TRBD2. CDR1 and CDR2 (germline): SGHNT, YYREEE (reference sequence). With V trimmed by 2 bases and J by 2 bases, 7 bases remained unmatched. The CDR3 is 16 residues long. The CDR3 DNA sequence: TGTGCCAGCAGCTTTTCTTTAGCGGGAGCGCAAGAGACCCAGTACTTC. Translation gives CASSFSLAGAQETQYF. The whole variable domain, remainder taken from reference TRBV5-4 and TRBJ2-5, is ETGVTQSPTHLIKTRGQQVTLRCSSQSGHNTVSWYQQALGQGPQFIFQYYREEENGRGNFPPRFSGLQFPNYSSELNVNALELDDSALYLCASSFSLAGAQETQYFGPGTRLLVL.

The V and J genes are TRBV9 and TRBJ2-2; D gene unclear. This CDR3 region has 13 residues. Germline V gene sequence: CDR1 SGDLS, CDR2 YYNGEE. Trimming cost V 0 bases and J 4 bases, with 4 bases left between them. The CDR3 bases are TGTGCCAGCAGCGTAGGGCGCACCGGGGAGCTGTTTTTT. As protein: CASSVGRTGELFF. The complete variable domain, with remaining parts taken from reference TRBV9 and TRBJ2-2, reads DSGVTQTPKHLITATGQRVTLRCSPRSGDLSVYWYQQSLDQGLQFLIQYYNGEERAKGNILERFSAQQFPDLHSELNLSSLELGDSALYFCASSVGRTGELFFGEGSRLTVL.

CDR3 sequence: CASSSTRGNTEAFF. The CDR3 region has the DNA TGTGCCAGCAGCTCGACTAGGGGGAACACTGAAGCTTTCTTT. The J gene is TRBJ1-1, the V gene TRBV7-3; perhaps TRBD1 as D (5 bases). Trimming pared 4 bases from V and 1 base from J, leaving 10 bases between. The CDR3 has 14 residues. Germline loops: CDR1 SGHTA, CDR2 FQGTGA.

J is TRBJ1-2 and V is TRBV7-9; D unresolved. This CDR3 has 13 amino acids. V gave up 0 bases and J gave up 4 bases, with 6 bases separating them. Per germline, CDR1 SEHNR and CDR2 FQNEAQ (reference sequence). The DNA for the CDR3 is TGTGCCAGCAGCTTAGCGTTCGTCTATGGCTACACCTTC. Translating gives CASSLAFVYGYTF.

This clone has just one count. This chain links TRBV6-1 with TRBJ1-4; 9 nucleotides agree with TRBD1. Unmatched junction bases numbered 4, after V lost 6 bases and J lost 5 bases. The CDR3 is 14 amino acids. CDR1 is MNHNS, CDR2 SASEGT, per germline. The CDR3 nucleotides are TGTGCCAGCAGGAAGACAGGGGGAAATGAAAAACTGTTTTTT. It is translated as CASRKTGGNEKLFF.

This rearrangement joins TRBV7-2 to TRBJ2-7; the match to TRBD1 covers 9 bases. With 7 bases clipped from V and 3 bases from J, the junction kept 7 bases outside the gene matches. Germline loops: CDR1 SGHTA, CDR2 FQGNSA. This CDR3 is 14 amino acids long. In nucleotides, the CDR3 is TGTGCCAGCACCGGGACAGGGTTTGGCTACGAGCAGTACTTC. Encoded protein: CASTGTGFGYEQYF.

CDR3 in amino acids: CASSQEGGGRTEAFF. In nucleotides, the CDR3 is TGCGCCAGCAGCCAAGAAGGAGGGGGCAGGACTGAAGCTTTCTTT. The chain links TRBV4-3 to TRBJ1-1; 7 bases are a match to TRBD1. J lost 5 bases, V lost 0 bases, and 6 bases had no gene match. The CDR3 length is 15 residues. Looked up from germline, CDR1 is LGHNA and CDR2 is YSLEER.

Concerning this clone itself: Other nucleotide sequences in the sample specify the same CDR3. CDR3 in amino acids: CASSVTGNTGELFF. CDR3 bases: TGTGCCAGCAGCGTGACCGGAAACACCGGGGAGCTGTTTTTT. This rearrangement joins TRBV9 to TRBJ2-2, with D hard to call. The CDR3 sequence is 14 residues long. V was clipped by 2 bases and J by 2 bases, with 7 bases between them. Germline lookup yields CDR1 SGDLS and CDR2 YYNGEE.

The V call is TRBV27, the J call TRBJ2-5; possible D gene TRBD2, 5 bases. V lost 2 bases to trimming and J lost 8 bases, with 18 bases between them. Germline-derived CDR1 and CDR2 are MNHEY and SMNVEV (reference sequence). The CDR3 extends over 15 amino acids. CDR3 residues: CASSLTGSSSGTQYF. In DNA, the CDR3 is TGTGCCAGCAGTTTAACTGGGTCTAGCTCAGGTACCCAGTACTTC.

This chain uses TRBV29-1 with TRBJ1-2; D gene uncertain. CDR3 length: 12 amino acids. Trimming shortened V by 4 bases and J by 2 bases, and 8 bases separated the two germline ends. The germline gives CDR1 SQVTM, CDR2 ANQGSEA. The DNA for the CDR3 is TGCAGCGTTGGCGTCACGAACTATGGCTACACCTTC. The encoded protein is CSVGVTNYGYTF.

The chain combines TRBV14 with TRBJ2-1; D not certain. The V gene's germline CDR1 is SGHDN and CDR2 FVKESK. V was cut by 1 base and J by 4 bases, with 5 bases left in between. The CDR3 is 13 residues long. CDR3 nucleotides: TGTGCCAGCAGCCAAGGCACTTACAATGAGCAGTTCTTC. Its protein product is CASSQGTYNEQFF.